Shown below are 29 T cell receptor beta chains from a single sample sequenced in a study of CD8+CD57+ T cells in acquired aplastic anemia. Template material for TCR beta VDJ and CDR3 profiling consisted of genomic DNA. TCRdb fed the reads into MiXCR, producing one record per CDR3 protein. The sample has 200,000 to 250,000 distinct CDR3 sequences, approximately 35% seen once; the top ten hold roughly 1.1%. The sequenced sample consisted of sorted CD4+, CD8+, or CD8+CD57+ T cells (not recorded which) from PBMCs. Every receptor here comes from a human donor in good health, serving as a control.

In its sample, this clonotype was seen many times. The chain couples TRBV19 to TRBJ2-6; D unclear. CDR1 LNHDA and CDR2 SQIVND come from the germline V gene (reference sequence). Trimming took 3 bases from V and 1 from J, leaving 1 base between them. This CDR3 is built from 13 residues. The CDR3 loop reads CASSMSGANVLTF. Here the CDR3 DNA reads TGTGCCAGTAGTATGTCTGGGGCCAACGTCCTGACTTTC. The full variable domain, its missing parts supplied by reference TRBV19 and TRBJ2-6, is DGGITQSPKYLFRKEGQNVTLSCEQNLNHDAMYWYRQDPGQGLRLIYYSQIVNDFQKGDIAEGYSVSREKKESFPLTVTSAQKNPTAFYLCASSMSGANVLTFGAGSRLTVL.

In this sample, this clonotype turned up a few times. V gene TRBV10-3 combines with J gene TRBJ2-1; TRBD2 matches at 9 bases. The CDR3 is 15 residues long. The V and J ends lost 11 bases and 6 bases, in that order; junction bases with no gene match: 14. The germline CDR1 and CDR2 sequences are ENHRY and SYGVKD. The CDR3 DNA reads as TGTGCCTCCCAAACGGGGCGGGAGGGAGGCAATGAGCAGTTCTTC. Protein sequence: CASQTGREGGNEQFF.

The V call is TRBV19, the J call TRBJ1-4; D gene uncertain. Germline V gene lookup returns CDR1 LNHDA and CDR2 SQIVND (reference sequence). V was trimmed by 4 bases and J by 4 bases, leaving 13 bases between them. The CDR3 has 15 residues. CDR3 coding DNA: TGTGCCAGTAGTACGAACAGCCTCCTTAATGAAAAACTGTTTTTT. Translation: CASSTNSLLNEKLFF.

This clonotype was found many times. V usage is TRBV24-1 and J usage is TRBJ2-1; a weak D match, TRBD2 (7 bases). Germline V gene sequence: CDR1 KGHDR, CDR2 SFDVKD. This CDR3 has 17 amino acids. V lost 3 bases, J lost 6 bases, and 20 bases lay in between. The CDR3 sequence is CATSDLRSRGGPNEQFF. DNA for the CDR3: TGTGCCACCAGTGATCTACGCTCGAGGGGGGGGCCCAATGAGCAGTTCTTC.

In its sample, this clonotype was seen a few times. An end of the junction differs from the germline gene, which may be a read error. The V and J genes are TRBV10-3 and TRBJ2-3, with 8 bases that match TRBD2. Germline V gene sequence: CDR1 ENHRY, CDR2 SYGVKD. The CDR3 has 18 amino acids. The CDR3 here is CASSYSPGGEGGTDTQYF. For the CDR3, the DNA is TGTGCCAGCAGTTACTCCCCGGGGGGGGAGGGAGGCACAGATACGCAGTATTTT.

For this clonotype: A junction boundary mismatches the germline segment, possibly from a read error. The chain carries TRBV12-3 or TRBV12-4 and TRBJ2-3, with D uncertain. This CDR3 spans 13 amino acids. The CDR3 nucleotides read TGTGCCAGCAATTTACTGGGTACAGATACGCAGTATTTT. Translating gives CASNLLGTDTQYF.

This clonotype was seen only a few times. The chain joins TRBV29-1 to TRBJ2-1; D gene unclear. Trimming shortened V by 7 bases and J by 0 bases, and 10 bases separated the two germline ends. This CDR3 contains 13 residues. Germline values: CDR1 SQVTM, CDR2 ANQGSEA. The CDR3 spells CSALASSYNEQFF. The DNA for the CDR3 is TGCAGCGCCCTGGCTAGCTCCTACAATGAGCAGTTCTTC.

This chain connects TRBV7-9 to TRBJ2-5; D remains ambiguous. CDR3 length equals 11 residues. Trimming stripped 6 bases from V and 3 bases from J, with 5 bases between. CDR1 SEHNR and CDR2 FQNEAQ come from the germline V gene (reference sequence). As DNA, the CDR3 is TGTGCCAGCAGTCGCGAAGAGACCCAGTACTTC. It translates to CASSREETQYF.

The V call is TRBV7-2, the J call TRBJ2-1; D might be TRBD2 (6 bases). Germline values: CDR1 SGHTA, CDR2 FQGNSA. Trimming shortened V by 8 bases and J by 4 bases, and 15 bases separated the two germline ends. CDR3 length equals 14 residues. This CDR3 reads CASQLSGLYNEQFF. CDR3 nucleotide sequence: TGTGCCAGCCAACTTAGCGGACTGTACAATGAGCAGTTCTTC.

Many counts were recorded for this clonotype. The chain employs TRBV7-6 and TRBJ2-1; D perhaps matches TRBD2 (5 bases). This CDR3 is 13 amino acids long. V was shortened by 0 bases and J by 5 bases, with 5 bases between the two germline ends. Germline CDR1 reads SGHVS; CDR2 reads FNYEAQ. CDR3 DNA: TGTGCCAGCAGCTTAGCGGAGGACAATGAGCAGTTCTTC. The encoded protein is CASSLAEDNEQFF. Variable domain in full (rest from reference TRBV7-6 and TRBJ2-1): GAGVSQSPRYKVTKRGQDVALRCDPISGHVSLYWYRQALGQGPEFLTYFNYEAQQDKSGLPNDRFSAERPEGSISTLTIQRTEQRDSAMYRCASSLAEDNEQFFGPGTRLTVL.

This clonotype was seen at least ten times. The V call is TRBV24-1, the J call TRBJ1-5; 9 positions agree with TRBD1. Trimming cost V 2 bases and J 5 bases; bases outside gene matches: 3. This CDR3 is 15 amino acids long. Germline V gene lookup returns CDR1 KGHDR and CDR2 SFDVKD. CDR3: CATSDSGQGDQPQHF. The CDR3 DNA sequence: TGTGCCACCAGTGATTCGGGACAGGGAGATCAGCCCCAGCATTTT.

The chain joins TRBV15 to TRBJ1-1; D gene unclear. CDR3 size: 14 residues. Germline assignment: CDR1 LNHNV and CDR2 YYDKDF (reference sequence). The V and J ends lost 0 bases and 3 bases respectively, with 8 bases between them. The chain's CDR3 is CATSRENGYTEAFF. CDR3 DNA: TGTGCCACCAGCAGAGAAAATGGGTACACTGAAGCTTTCTTT.

In this sample, this clonotype turned up once. The rearrangement uses TRBV15 and TRBJ1-2; TRBD1 might be the D (5 bases). The CDR3 extends over 14 amino acids. V was pared by 4 bases and J by 8 bases, with 17 bases between. The germline V gene encodes CDR1 LNHNV and CDR2 YYDKDF (reference sequence). The CDR3 DNA reads TGTGCCACCAGCACTGGAGGGGAGGGTTACGGCTACACCTTC. Encoded protein: CATSTGGEGYGYTF.

Regarding this clonotype: This may come from a read error, since a much larger clone is one base off. V usage is TRBV20-1 and J usage is TRBJ1-4; D is uncertain. CDR1 and CDR2 from the germline V gene are DFQATT and SNEGSKA (reference sequence). The CDR3 runs 13 residues. The CDR3 sequence is CSTTLGANERLFF. CDR3 in DNA: TGCAGTACAACGCTCGGCGCTAATGAAAGACTGTTTTTT.

This clonotype was recorded many times. V usage is TRBV7-2 and J usage is TRBJ2-3; 10 nucleotides match TRBD2. V lost 5 bases and J lost 2; bases outside the gene matches: 10. The CDR3 is 17 amino acids. CDR1 and CDR2 (germline): SGHTA, FQGNSA. CDR3 amino acids: CASSTPPGLAPTDTQYF. CDR3 nucleotide sequence: TGTGCCAGCAGCACACCACCGGGACTAGCGCCCACAGATACGCAGTATTTT.

This clonotype showed up just a few times. The CDR3 does not close with the conserved phenylalanine or tryptophan, likely indicating a read error. V is TRBV4-1 and J is TRBJ1-1, with 7 bases identical to TRBD1. The CDR3 length is 15 residues. J was trimmed by 0 bases and V by 1 base; bases with no gene match: 2. Per germline, CDR1 MGHRA and CDR2 YSYEKL. The CDR3 protein is CASSQVDRMNTEAFL. The DNA for the CDR3 is TGCGCCAGCAGCCAAGTGGACAGGATGAACACTGAAGCTTTCCTT.

V and J are TRBV9 and TRBJ2-1; 9 nucleotides match TRBD2. With V trimmed by 4 bases and J by 5 bases, 10 bases remained unmatched. Germline CDR1 reads SGDLS; CDR2 reads YYNGEE. This CDR3 is 16 amino acids long. The CDR3 reads CASSPRWREGDNEQFF. DNA for the CDR3: TGTGCCAGCAGCCCCAGGTGGCGGGAGGGTGACAATGAGCAGTTCTTC.

This clonotype was seen a few times. The genes are TRBV5-1 and TRBJ1-5, with 10 bases identical to TRBD1. CDR1 SGHRS and CDR2 YFSETQ come from the germline V gene. CDR3 length: 15 amino acids. V lost 2 bases to trimming and J lost 5 bases; unmatched junction nucleotides: 4. CDR3 loop: CASSLLGTGDQPQHF. The DNA for the CDR3 is TGCGCCAGCAGCTTACTTGGGACAGGGGATCAGCCCCAGCATTTT.

This clonotype was detected ten times or more. V usage is TRBV19 and J usage is TRBJ2-1; 9 bases match TRBD1. From germline, CDR1 is LNHDA and CDR2 SQIVND (reference sequence). The CDR3 has 16 residues. J gave up 12 bases and V 5 bases, and 17 bases lay outside the gene matches. DNA for the CDR3: TGTGCCAGTAGTGCGACGCGGGACAGGGAAGGGATTGGGCAGTTCTTC. Translated, it gives CASSATRDREGIGQFF.

The V gene is TRBV20-1, the J gene TRBJ1-4, with 9 bases matching TRBD1. After removal of 3 bases from V and 7 bases from J, the junction contained 9 bases not matched to a gene. Germline V gene lookup returns CDR1 DFQATT and CDR2 SNEGSKA (reference sequence). CDR3 length: 15 amino acids. This CDR3 is CSASHSGQGGEKLFF. The DNA for the CDR3 is TGCAGTGCTAGTCATTCGGGACAGGGCGGTGAAAAACTGTTTTTT.

This clonotype was counted a single time. This chain connects TRBV13 to TRBJ2-7, with D unresolved. Trimming cost V 5 bases and J 1 base, with 6 bases left between them. CDR3 length equals 12 residues. Germline V lookup: CDR1 PRHDT, CDR2 FYEKMQ (reference sequence). The CDR3 nucleotides are TGTGCCAGCAGCGTGGAATCCTACGAGCAGTACTTC. Translating gives CASSVESYEQYF.

This clonotype was observed a few times. This sequence joins TRBV6-1 and TRBJ2-7; TRBD2 is a possible D gene (5 bases). Germline V CDR1 and CDR2: MNHNS, SASEGT. The CDR3 has 13 residues. Trimming removed 5 bases at V and 3 bases at J, with 11 bases between. In DNA form, the CDR3 reads TGTGCCAGCAGTAGGGAGCCTCTCTACGAGCAGTACTTC. It specifies CASSREPLYEQYF.

This clonotype was recorded only once. The rearrangement links TRBV4-2 to TRBJ2-3; D possibly matches TRBD1 or TRBD2 (6 bases each). The ends were cut back, 1 base at V and 4 bases at J, with 15 bases in the middle. This CDR3 is built from 16 residues. Germline-derived CDR1 and CDR2 are LGHNA and YNFKEQ. The CDR3 DNA reads TGTGCCAGCAGCCAAGGGTCGGGGGCCGGAGCAGATACGCAGTATTTT. Protein: CASSQGSGAGADTQYF.

This rearrangement joins TRBV15 to TRBJ2-5; no firm D call. V was shortened by 1 base and J by 3 bases, with 3 bases between the two germline ends. Germline CDR1 is LNHNV and CDR2 is YYDKDF (reference sequence). This CDR3 contains 12 residues. CDR3 sequence (DNA): TGTGCCACCAGCAGAGGCGAAGAGACCCAGTACTTC. Its translation: CATSRGEETQYF.

This chain uses TRBV6-5 with TRBJ1-2, with 8 bases lining up with TRBD1. The germline CDR1 and CDR2 sequences are MNHEY and SVGAGI. Trimming removed 0 bases from V and 8 bases from J; junction bases left unmatched: 5. The length of the CDR3 is 14 residues. In nucleotides, the CDR3 is TGTGCCAGCAGTTACTCCGGGACAGGACGCGGCTACACCTTC. Residues: CASSYSGTGRGYTF.

This clonotype has just a few counts. V usage is TRBV4-1 and J usage is TRBJ1-1, with no clear D. The V gene lost 1 base and the J gene lost 3 bases, with 9 bases spanning the gap. Germline assignment: CDR1 MGHRA and CDR2 YSYEKL. CDR3 length equals 14 residues. Here the CDR3 reads CASSQVWVYTEAFF. The CDR3 nucleotides are TGCGCCAGCAGCCAAGTCTGGGTCTACACTGAAGCTTTCTTT.

In its sample, this clonotype was seen once. CDR3 region: CASSPGDTLPGELFF. The CDR3 DNA follows: TGTGCCAGCAGCCCCGGCGATACTCTTCCCGGGGAGCTGTTTTTT. The rearrangement links TRBV3-1 to TRBJ2-2; D call uncertain. This CDR3 has 15 residues. The germline gives CDR1 LGHDT, CDR2 YNNKEL (reference sequence). V was pared by 4 bases and J by 6 bases, with 15 bases between.

The chain recombines TRBV5-1 with TRBJ1-5; 8 bases match TRBD1. Germline CDR1 reads SGHRS; CDR2 reads YFSETQ. Trimming removed 4 bases from V and 3 bases from J; junction bases left unmatched: 6. The CDR3 has 15 residues. The CDR3 sequence: CASSLMTGDNQPQHF. The CDR3 coding sequence is TGCGCCAGCAGCCTGATGACAGGGGACAATCAGCCCCAGCATTTT. The whole variable domain, filled in from reference TRBV5-1 and TRBJ1-5, reads KAGVTQTPRYLIKTRGQQVTLSCSPISGHRSVSWYQQTPGQGLQFLFEYFSETQRNKGNFPGRFSGRQFSNSRSEMNVSTLELGDSALYLCASSLMTGDNQPQHFGDGTRLSIL.

This clonotype was counted at least ten times. CDR3 residues: CASRDFGQSAYGYTF. The CDR3 coding sequence is TGTGCCAGTAGGGACTTCGGACAGAGCGCTTATGGCTACACCTTC. V gene TRBV19 combines with J gene TRBJ1-2, with D possibly matching TRBD1 (6 bases). With 6 bases removed from V and 5 bases from J, the gap between germline ends came to 19 bases. CDR3 size: 15 residues. Germline loops: CDR1 LNHDA, CDR2 SQIVND (reference sequence).